Below, 21 T cell receptor beta chains from the same sample are listed, as sequenced in a study of beta chain features in type 1 diabetes listed by TCRdb under 2018. The method was the immunoSEQ multiplex PCR assay. The High Capacity cDNA Reverse Transcription Kit was used to reverse transcribe all of the isolated RNA, meaning that expressed TCRB transcripts were what got sequenced. Entries here come from immuneACCESS through TCRdb and include only in-frame sequences with V and J called. Some clones fail to appear in such tables; in the studies checked, an unresolved V gene covers under half of the shortfall, and the cause of the remainder is unknown. For this sample there are more than 150,000 clones; approximately 13% appear just once. The ten largest clones capture 0.6% to 0.8% of the sample. The source material was central memory CD4+ T cells from blood. The receptors originated from a woman younger than 30 in good health.

This clone was seen a handful of times. The chain uses TRBV27 and TRBJ2-5, with D possibly TRBD1 on 5 matching bases. The last part of the DNA fits TRBJ2-7 better; the J call may be wrong. Germline CDR1 MNHEY, CDR2 SMNVEV (reference sequence). CDR3 size: 14 residues. This chain's CDR3 is CASSLKQGSYEQYF. CDR3 bases: TGTGCCAGCAGTTTAAAGCAGGGTTCATACGAGCAGTACTTC.

This clone was seen only a few times. The chain uses TRBV21-1 and TRBJ2-7; the DNA was not compared with TRBD2, the D call given in the table. TRBV21-1 is a pseudogene. CDR3 length: 17 residues. CDR3 region: CASKLVLADKRYYEQYF. CDR3 DNA: TGTGCCAGCAAATTGGTGTTGGCTGACAAGCGGTACTACGAGCAGTACTTC.

This clone appeared a few times. This CDR3 is CASSLKLNPGDTQYF. The CDR3 DNA is TGCGCCAGCAGCCTAAAACTTAACCCAGGGGATACGCAGTATTTT. The chain recombines TRBV4-3 with TRBJ2-3; D perhaps matches TRBD1 (5 bases). V lost 4 bases and J 6 bases, leaving 17 bases between the germline ends. Germline-derived CDR1 and CDR2 are LGHNA and YSLEER. The CDR3 sequence is 15 residues long.

The table lists this clone with a few counts. This chain connects TRBV2 to TRBJ1-5; 8 bases agree with TRBD1. Germline V gene sequence: CDR1 SNHLY, CDR2 FYNNEI. The J segment lost 1 base and the V segment lost 5 bases, leaving 10 bases of the junction unmatched. This CDR3 is built from 17 residues. The CDR3 nucleotides read TGTGCCAGCAGTCTAAGAGGAGGACAGGGCAGCAATCAGCCCCAGCATTTT. This sequence encodes CASSLRGGQGSNQPQHF.

This clone turned up a few times. V and J are TRBV19 and TRBJ2-1; 10 positions agree with TRBD2. CDR1 LNHDA and CDR2 SQIVND come from the germline V gene (reference sequence). The V segment lost 5 bases and the J segment 7 bases; nucleotides outside the gene matches: 11. CDR3 length equals 16 residues. The CDR3 sequence: CASSSPASGSWNEQFF. DNA for the CDR3: TGTGCCAGTAGTTCCCCAGCTAGCGGGAGTTGGAATGAGCAGTTCTTC.

This clone has more than one count but fewer than ten. The sample contains more than one DNA sequence encoding this CDR3. CDR3 sequence: CASSQEGTGGGYTF. The CDR3, as DNA: TGTGCCAGCAGCCAAGAAGGGACAGGGGGTGGCTACACCTTC. The V gene is TRBV4-2, the J gene TRBJ1-2; 11 bases fit TRBD1. V lost 0 bases and J lost 7; bases outside the gene matches: 1. Per the germline V gene, CDR1 is LGHNA and CDR2 is YNFKEQ. The CDR3 loop spans 14 amino acids.

The chain couples TRBV6-1 to TRBJ2-5; the D is unclear. This CDR3 contains 14 residues. Trimming cost V 11 bases and J 5 bases, with 21 bases left between them. The germline V gene encodes CDR1 MNHNS and CDR2 SASEGT. The CDR3 region is CACFRSNARETQYF. The CDR3 nucleotides read TGTGCCTGTTTTCGCTCGAATGCTCGGGAGACCCAGTACTTC.

The chain is built from TRBV5-4 and TRBJ2-1; D is ambiguous. Trimming shortened V by 1 base and J by 4 bases, and 6 bases separated the two germline ends. Germline V gene lookup returns CDR1 SGHNT and CDR2 YYREEE (reference sequence). This CDR3 region has 13 residues. This CDR3 is CASSLNGYNEQFF. DNA of the CDR3: TGTGCCAGCAGCTTGAACGGGTACAATGAGCAGTTCTTC.

The chain employs TRBV7-8 and TRBJ2-1; no reliable D call. There are 12 residues in the CDR3. The germline gives CDR1 SGHVS, CDR2 FQNEAQ. V lost 5 bases, J lost 9 bases, and 11 bases lay in between. DNA for the CDR3: TGTGCCAGCAGCGTGACGGCAGGTGAGCAGTTCTTC. This translates into CASSVTAGEQFF. Together with reference TRBV7-8 and TRBJ2-1, the CDR3 gives the full variable domain: GAGVSQSPRYKVAKRGQDVALRCDPISGHVSLFWYQQALGQGPEFLTYFQNEAQLDKSGLPSDRFFAERPEGSVSTLKIQRTQQEDSAVYLCASSVTAGEQFFGPGTRLTVL.

This clone appeared a few times. The chain employs TRBV29-1 and TRBJ2-1, with TRBD2 identical over 10 bases. CDR3 length: 16 residues. CDR1 is SQVTM, CDR2 ANQGSEA, per germline. Losses at the gene ends were 5 bases for V and 0 bases for J; bases not matched to a gene: 7. CDR3 nucleotides: TGCAGCGTTCCGACTAGCGGGTATGTCTCCTACAATGAGCAGTTCTTC. Translating gives CSVPTSGYVSYNEQFF.

This clone occurred a few times. The chain links TRBV30 to TRBJ1-2, with 9 positions matching TRBD1. J lost 14 bases, V lost 5 bases, and 21 bases had no gene match. The length of the CDR3 is 15 residues. CDR1 is GTSNPN, CDR2 SVGIG, per germline (reference sequence). The DNA of the CDR3 is TGTGCCTGGGGGCGGCGAACGCGGGACAGGGTCGTTCTTACCTTC. As protein: CAWGRRTRDRVVLTF.

The chain recombines TRBV11-2 with TRBJ2-1, with TRBD2 identical over 14 bases. The J segment lost 7 bases and the V segment lost 1 base, leaving 3 bases of the junction unmatched. CDR3 length: 16 amino acids. Germline V gene sequence: CDR1 SGHAT, CDR2 FQNNGV. The CDR3 region is CASSLVRTSGRNEQFF. As DNA, the CDR3 is TGTGCCAGCAGCTTAGTCCGGACTAGCGGGAGGAATGAGCAGTTCTTC.

V and J are TRBV7-9 and TRBJ2-7; 7 bases fit TRBD1. Germline CDR1 SEHNR, CDR2 FQNEAQ (reference sequence). Losses at the gene ends were 0 bases for V and 2 bases for J; bases not matched to a gene: 4. The CDR3 spans 15 residues. The CDR3 spells CASSLALTGTYEQYF. In DNA, the CDR3 is TGTGCCAGCAGCTTAGCTCTGACAGGGACCTACGAGCAGTACTTC.

This clone was counted only a few times. The DNA of the CDR3 is TGTGCCTGGATCAGAGGGGGACATGATGAAAAACTGTTTTTT. Translated, it gives CAWIRGGHDEKLFF. V and J are TRBV30 and TRBJ1-4, with D possibly matching TRBD1 (6 bases). V gave up 4 bases and J gave up 6 bases, with 15 bases separating them. From germline, CDR1 is GTSNPN and CDR2 SVGIG (reference sequence). The CDR3 contains 14 residues.

V and J are TRBV7-2 and TRBJ2-3, with 7 bases fitting TRBD2. This CDR3 spans 15 amino acids. With 1 base clipped from V and 1 base from J, the junction kept 2 bases outside the gene matches. Germline lookup yields CDR1 SGHTA and CDR2 FQGNSA. CDR3: CASSLVGGRTDTQYF. As DNA, the CDR3 is TGTGCCAGCAGCTTAGTGGGAGGGCGCACAGATACGCAGTATTTT.

The J gene is TRBJ2-1, the V gene TRBV28, with 9 bases lining up with TRBD1. This CDR3 has 18 residues. Trimming removed 4 bases from V and 6 bases from J; junction bases left unmatched: 16. Germline V lookup: CDR1 MDHEN, CDR2 SYDVKM. The CDR3 coding sequence is TGTGCCAGCAGTTCCCACACTCCCGGGACAGGGATGTCCAATGAGCAGTTCTTC. As protein: CASSSHTPGTGMSNEQFF.

This chain uses TRBV2 with TRBJ1-1; 7 positions match TRBD1. The trim removed 4 bases at V and 3 bases at J, leaving 5 bases unmatched. The CDR3 length is 14 residues. The germline V gene encodes CDR1 SNHLY and CDR2 FYNNEI. This CDR3 is CASSVQTGDTEAFF. The CDR3 coding sequence is TGTGCCAGCAGTGTGCAAACAGGGGACACTGAAGCTTTCTTT.

Of note for this clone: The identical CDR3 is also encoded by other nucleotide sequences in the sample. The chain couples TRBV30 to TRBJ1-5; D remains ambiguous. CDR3 length: 13 amino acids. Trimming removed 2 bases from V and 2 bases from J, with 7 bases in between. Germline CDR1 reads GTSNPN; CDR2 reads SVGIG (reference sequence). Here the CDR3 reads CAWSPRGNQPQHF. CDR3 DNA: TGTGCCTGGAGTCCCCGGGGCAATCAGCCCCAGCATTTT. Full variable domain (remainder filled in from reference TRBV30 and TRBJ1-5): SQTIHQWPATLVQPVGSPLSLECTVEGTSNPNLYWYRQAAGRGLQLLFYSVGIGQISSEVPQNLSASRPQDRQFILSSKKLLLSDSGFYLCAWSPRGNQPQHFGDGTRLSIL.

This clone has a handful of counts. The rearrangement links TRBV5-1 to TRBJ1-2, with 10 bases that match TRBD1. Germline V gene data show CDR1 as SGHRS and CDR2 as YFSETQ. J was trimmed by 3 bases and V by 4 bases; bases with no gene match: 3. The CDR3 has 14 amino acids. CDR3 region: CASSHGTGDYGYTF. The CDR3 DNA follows: TGCGCCAGCAGCCACGGGACAGGGGACTATGGCTACACCTTC.

This clone turned up a few times. V usage is TRBV5-1 and J usage is TRBJ2-1; 7 bases are shared with TRBD1. There are 14 residues in the CDR3. Per the germline V gene, CDR1 is SGHRS and CDR2 is YFSETQ. The V gene end was trimmed by 0 bases and the J gene end by 7 bases; junction bases not matched to a gene: 4. For the CDR3, the DNA is TGCGCCAGCAGCTTGGTTCCGACAGGGAATGAGCAGTTCTTC. As protein: CASSLVPTGNEQFF.

This chain connects TRBV4-2 to TRBJ2-7; D is undetermined. Germline V gene lookup returns CDR1 LGHNA and CDR2 YNFKEQ. CDR3 length: 12 amino acids. V was cut by 0 bases and J by 4 bases, with 4 bases left in between. CDR3 amino acids: CASSQEEYEQYF. CDR3 DNA: TGTGCCAGCAGCCAAGAAGAGTACGAGCAGTACTTC.